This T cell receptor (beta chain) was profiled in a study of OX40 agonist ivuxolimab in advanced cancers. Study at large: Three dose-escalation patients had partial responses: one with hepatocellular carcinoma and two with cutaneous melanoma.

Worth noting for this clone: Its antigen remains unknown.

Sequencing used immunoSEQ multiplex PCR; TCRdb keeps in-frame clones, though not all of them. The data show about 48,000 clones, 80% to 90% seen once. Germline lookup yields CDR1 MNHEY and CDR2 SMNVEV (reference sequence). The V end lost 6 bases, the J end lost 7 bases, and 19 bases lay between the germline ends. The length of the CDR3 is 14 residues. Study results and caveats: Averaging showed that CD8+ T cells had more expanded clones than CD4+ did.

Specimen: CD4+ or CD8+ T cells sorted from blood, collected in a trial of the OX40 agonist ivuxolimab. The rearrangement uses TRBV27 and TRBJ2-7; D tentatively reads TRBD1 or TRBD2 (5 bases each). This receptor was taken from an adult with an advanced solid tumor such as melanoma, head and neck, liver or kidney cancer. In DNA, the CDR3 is TGTGCCAGCAGCCCCGGGACCCGGGCAGGAGAGCAGTACTTC. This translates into CASSPGTRAGEQYF.